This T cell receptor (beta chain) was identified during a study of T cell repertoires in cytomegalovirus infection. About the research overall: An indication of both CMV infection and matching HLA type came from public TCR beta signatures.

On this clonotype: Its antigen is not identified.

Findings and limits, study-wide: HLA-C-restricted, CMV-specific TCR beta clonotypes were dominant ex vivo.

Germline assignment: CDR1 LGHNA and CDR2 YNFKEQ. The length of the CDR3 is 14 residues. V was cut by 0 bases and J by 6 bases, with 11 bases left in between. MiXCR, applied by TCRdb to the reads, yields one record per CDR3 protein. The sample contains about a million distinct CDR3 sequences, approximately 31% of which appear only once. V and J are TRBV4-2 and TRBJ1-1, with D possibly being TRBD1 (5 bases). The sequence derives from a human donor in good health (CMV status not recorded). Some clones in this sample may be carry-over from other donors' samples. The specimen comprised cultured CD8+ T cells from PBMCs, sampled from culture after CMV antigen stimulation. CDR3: CASSQERGVPEAFF. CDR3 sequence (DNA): TGTGCCAGCAGCCAAGAAAGAGGGGTACCTGAAGCTTTCTTT.